Below, 31 T cell receptor beta chains from the same sample are listed, as sequenced in a study of blood T cell repertoires in COVID-19. Repertoires were generated with immunoSEQ multiplex PCR, while TCRdb's copy carries only in-frame clones and drops some. The sample records under 250,000 clones, roughly nine tenths being singletons. Sequences were obtained from peripheral blood. Every receptor here comes from a man in his 60s with acute or convalescent COVID-19.

This chain joins TRBV10-3 and TRBJ2-5; D ambiguous. The germline gives CDR1 ENHRY, CDR2 SYGVKD. Between the trimmed V and J ends, which lost 5 bases and 4 bases, there was a span of 14 bases. The CDR3 spans 14 residues. The CDR3 here is CAISKEIDLETQYF. DNA for the CDR3: TGTGCCATCAGTAAAGAAATAGATCTAGAGACCCAGTACTTC.

The J gene is TRBJ1-2, the V gene TRBV6-5; 7 nucleotides line up with TRBD1. CDR1 MNHEY and CDR2 SVGAGI come from the germline V gene. With 6 bases clipped from V and 0 bases from J, the junction kept 4 bases outside the gene matches. CDR3 size: 14 residues. The CDR3 loop is CASRRQGTNYGYTF. The DNA for the CDR3 is TGTGCCAGCAGAAGACAGGGAACTAACTATGGCTACACCTTC.

The chain has TRBV11-3 and TRBJ2-1, with D hard to call. The CDR3 runs to 12 residues. Germline V CDR1 and CDR2: SGHNT, YENEEA. V lost 5 bases to trimming and J lost 8 bases, with 10 bases between them. The CDR3 sequence: CASSINTDEQFF. CDR3 DNA: TGTGCCAGCAGCATAAACACCGATGAGCAGTTCTTC.

The V and J genes are TRBV7-3 and TRBJ1-2; a weak D match, TRBD1 (5 bases). Looked up from germline, CDR1 is SGHTA and CDR2 is FQGTGA. The CDR3 spans 13 residues. The ends were cut back, 3 bases at V and 4 bases at J, with 9 bases in the middle. CDR3 loop: CASSFSTVYGYTF. Here the CDR3 DNA reads TGTGCCAGCAGCTTCTCGACAGTCTATGGCTACACCTTC. Based on the CDR3 plus reference TRBV7-3 and TRBJ1-2, the full variable domain is GAGVSQTPSNKVTEKGKYVELRCDPISGHTALYWYRQSLGQGPEFLIYFQGTGAADDSGLPNDRFFAVRPEGSVSTLKIQRTERGDSAVYLCASSFSTVYGYTFGSGTRLTVV.

The chain is built from TRBV3-1 (or the pseudogene TRBV3-2) and TRBJ2-5; 9 positions match TRBD1. J gave up 5 bases and V 1 base, and 8 bases lay outside the gene matches. The CDR3 totals 16 residues. Per the germline V gene, CDR1 is LGHDT and CDR2 is YNNKEL (reference sequence). The CDR3 reads CASSQVRTGEMETQYF. The DNA of the CDR3 is TGTGCCAGCAGCCAAGTAAGGACAGGGGAAATGGAGACCCAGTACTTC.

This rearrangement joins TRBV14 to TRBJ2-5, with no clear D. There are 14 residues in the CDR3. Per the germline V gene, CDR1 is SGHDN and CDR2 is FVKESK. V lost 1 base, J lost 5 bases, and 11 bases lay in between. CDR3 region: CASSQARPWETQYF. The DNA for the CDR3 is TGTGCCAGCAGCCAAGCCAGGCCTTGGGAGACCCAGTACTTC.

This clone was recorded only once. The chain couples TRBV7-9 to TRBJ2-7; D may be TRBD1 (6 bases). The CDR3 extends over 15 amino acids. V gave up 3 bases and J gave up 2 bases, with 14 bases separating them. CDR1 and CDR2 (germline): SEHNR, FQNEAQ (reference sequence). Here the CDR3 DNA reads TGTGCCAGCAGCTTTGAGGGGGACCCTACCTACGAGCAGTACTTC. Translated, it gives CASSFEGDPTYEQYF.

This clone was counted a few times. The J gene is TRBJ2-4, the V gene TRBV21-1; TRBD1 is taken as the D call from the table, unchecked against the DNA. TRBV21-1 is listed as a pseudogene. The CDR3 consists of 14 residues. The CDR3, as DNA: TGTGCCAGCAGCAAATGGGCCTGGCGTCGCATTCAGTACTTC. Protein: CASSKWAWRRIQYF.

The CDR3 sequence is CASSLYSTTGSGNTIYF. The DNA of the CDR3 is TGCGCCAGCAGCTTGTATTCGACCACGGGCTCTGGAAACACCATATATTTT. The V gene is TRBV5-1, the J gene TRBJ1-3; D call uncertain. Germline V gene sequence: CDR1 SGHRS, CDR2 YFSETQ. This CDR3 is built from 17 residues. V shed 1 base and J shed 0 bases, with 14 bases lying between them.

As concerns this clone: Additional DNA sequences in this sample encode the identical CDR3. V gene TRBV11-2 combines with J gene TRBJ1-2; 8 bases line up with TRBD1. CDR1 is SGHAT, CDR2 FQNNGV, per germline. Trimming cost V 5 bases and J 4 bases; bases outside gene matches: 6. The CDR3 totals 14 residues. The CDR3 here is CASSPGQGSYGYTF. Here the CDR3 DNA reads TGTGCCAGCAGCCCCGGACAGGGCTCCTATGGCTACACCTTC.

This rearrangement joins TRBV4-3 to TRBJ2-7; 12 nucleotides align to TRBD2. The J segment lost 1 base and the V segment lost 4 bases, leaving 8 bases of the junction unmatched. The CDR3 contains 17 residues. CDR1 and CDR2 (germline): LGHNA, YSLEER. CDR3 region: CASSLGLAGGPSYEQYF. CDR3 sequence (DNA): TGCGCCAGCAGCCTAGGGCTAGCGGGAGGGCCATCCTACGAGCAGTACTTC.

The chain couples TRBV2 to TRBJ2-7; 7 positions agree with TRBD1. The ends lost 5 bases at V and 3 bases at J; junction bases unmatched: 13. Germline V CDR1 and CDR2: SNHLY, FYNNEI. The CDR3 is made up of 16 amino acids. CDR3 sequence reads: CASSIPQRGPNYEQYF. The CDR3 DNA sequence: TGTGCCAGCAGTATACCCCAGAGGGGGCCGAACTACGAGCAGTACTTC.

The rearrangement uses TRBV5-1 and TRBJ2-3; 11 bases fit TRBD2. V lost 3 bases to trimming and J lost 1 base; unmatched junction nucleotides: 7. This CDR3 region has 17 residues. CDR1 is SGHRS, CDR2 YFSETQ, per germline. The CDR3 DNA sequence: TGCGCCAGCAGCTCCCTCCCGACTAGCGGGGGCACAGATACGCAGTATTTT. Amino acid sequence: CASSSLPTSGGTDTQYF.

J is TRBJ2-7 and V is TRBV18; 8 positions match TRBD2. This CDR3 has 15 amino acids. Germline V gene lookup returns CDR1 KGHSH and CDR2 LQKENI. J was trimmed by 6 bases and V by 6 bases; bases with no gene match: 13. Written as DNA, the CDR3 is TGTGCCAGCTCCTCAGGGGCGGGAGGTCAAAGCGAGCAGTACTTC. Its translation: CASSSGAGGQSEQYF.

The CDR3 region has the DNA TGTGCCAGCAGCCCCTCATCCGGGACAGCCCTAACGGTCCGGTACTTC. Protein product: CASSPSSGTALTVRYF. The chain uses TRBV7-2 and TRBJ2-7, with 7 bases matching TRBD1. From germline, CDR1 is SGHTA and CDR2 FQGNSA. The CDR3 runs to 16 residues. The junction had 22 bases not matched to a gene; V was cut back by 5 bases and J by 12 bases.

This clone has just one count. V and J are TRBV7-9 and TRBJ2-1; D is undetermined. The CDR3 length is 16 residues. Trimming shortened V by 5 bases and J by 5 bases, and 19 bases separated the two germline ends. The germline CDR1 and CDR2 sequences are SEHNR and FQNEAQ (reference sequence). The CDR3 is CASSPQLSAPDNEQFF. The DNA of the CDR3 is TGTGCCAGCAGCCCGCAGTTGTCCGCCCCAGACAATGAGCAGTTCTTC.

This chain connects TRBV9 to TRBJ1-3; the D is unclear. The germline gives CDR1 SGDLS, CDR2 YYNGEE. The V end lost 0 bases, the J end lost 2 bases, and 9 bases lay between the germline ends. This CDR3 is built from 15 residues. The CDR3 loop is CASSVATGTGNTIYF. The CDR3 DNA sequence: TGTGCCAGCAGCGTAGCTACGGGGACTGGAAACACCATATATTTT.

The chain recombines TRBV5-5 with TRBJ2-6; D may be TRBD1 (6 bases). From germline, CDR1 is SGHKS and CDR2 YYEKEE (reference sequence). There are 19 residues in the CDR3. V lost 4 bases and J lost 2, with 22 bases in between. This CDR3 is CASSPTPTGFLAGANVLTF. The CDR3, as DNA: TGTGCCAGCAGCCCCACCCCTACAGGGTTCCTGGCTGGGGCCAACGTCCTGACTTTC.

The chain links TRBV7-6 to TRBJ1-1; 12 nucleotides match TRBD1. This CDR3 spans 17 amino acids. The trim removed 1 base at V and 1 base at J, leaving 4 bases unmatched. Germline CDR1 reads SGHVS; CDR2 reads FNYEAQ. This CDR3 reads CASSLEGTGGQNTEAFF. For the CDR3, the DNA is TGTGCCAGCAGCTTAGAGGGGACAGGGGGCCAGAACACTGAAGCTTTCTTT.

V is TRBV7-3 and J is TRBJ2-3, with a weak D call TRBD1 (6 bases). The CDR3 is 16 residues long. The V gene's germline CDR1 is SGHTA and CDR2 FQGTGA. Trimming shortened V by 6 bases and J by 2 bases, and 18 bases separated the two germline ends. This CDR3 reads CASSPGLDRSTDTQYF. The CDR3 region has the DNA TGTGCCAGCAGTCCCGGACTTGACAGGTCCACAGATACGCAGTATTTT. The variable domain in full, with the rest retrieved from reference TRBV7-3 and TRBJ2-3, is GAGVSQTPSNKVTEKGKYVELRCDPISGHTALYWYRQSLGQGPEFLIYFQGTGAADDSGLPNDRFFAVRPEGSVSTLKIQRTERGDSAVYLCASSPGLDRSTDTQYFGPGTRLTVL.

The sample holds a few counts of this clone. This chain connects TRBV5-4 to TRBJ2-4; TRBD1 matches 10 bases. Looked up from germline, CDR1 is SGHNT and CDR2 is YYREEE (reference sequence). The CDR3 has 16 amino acids. The V and J ends lost 4 bases and 5 bases, in that order; junction bases with no gene match: 9. In DNA form, the CDR3 reads TGTGCCAGCAGCCGAACTTATGGGACAGGGGAAAACATTCAGTACTTC. Its translation is CASSRTYGTGENIQYF.

This chain links TRBV7-2 with TRBJ1-2; TRBD1 matches 9 bases. With V trimmed by 5 bases and J by 5 bases, 12 bases remained unmatched. Germline V gene lookup returns CDR1 SGHTA and CDR2 FQGNSA. There are 16 residues in the CDR3. Written as DNA, the CDR3 is TGTGCCAGCAGCGAGCGCGGGACAGGGTATAGGTATGGCTACACCTTC. It specifies CASSERGTGYRYGYTF.

This chain links TRBV19 with TRBJ1-5; possible D gene TRBD1, 5 bases. Trimming pared 4 bases from V and 0 bases from J, leaving 13 bases between. The CDR3 extends over 16 amino acids. Germline-derived CDR1 and CDR2 are LNHDA and SQIVND (reference sequence). This chain's CDR3 is CASSSNPGGSNQPQHF. The CDR3, as DNA: TGTGCCAGTAGTAGCAACCCCGGGGGTAGCAATCAGCCCCAGCATTTT.

The chain employs TRBV16 and TRBJ1-5; D is undetermined. This CDR3 spans 13 amino acids. From germline, CDR1 is KGHSY and CDR2 FQNENV. Trimming took 4 bases from V and 2 from J, leaving 6 bases between them. DNA for the CDR3: TGTGCCAGCAGCCCAGTCGGCAATCAGCCCCAGCATTTT. Translated, it gives CASSPVGNQPQHF.

The chain couples TRBV6-2 or TRBV6-3 to TRBJ1-3; D call uncertain. This CDR3 is 17 amino acids long. V gave up 0 bases and J gave up 4 bases, with 16 bases separating them. In germline, CDR1 is MNHEY, CDR2 SVGEGT. The CDR3 is CASSYSMWNPGGNTIYF. For the CDR3, the DNA is TGTGCCAGCAGTTACTCGATGTGGAACCCGGGAGGAAACACCATATATTTT.

V is TRBV5-3 and J is TRBJ2-5; 7 bases align to TRBD1. TRBV5-3 is an ORF, and what it does is uncertain. After removal of 5 bases from V and 5 bases from J, the junction contained 9 bases not matched to a gene. The CDR3 runs to 14 residues. The CDR3 DNA is TGTGCCAGAAGGGAAACTACAGGGGAGGAGACCCAGTACTTC. Its translation is CARRETTGEETQYF.

V gene TRBV30 combines with J gene TRBJ2-4, with D perhaps TRBD1 (5 bases). The CDR3 has 13 amino acids. Per the germline V gene, CDR1 is GTSNPN and CDR2 is SVGIG (reference sequence). Trimming left V 5 bases short and J 0 bases short, with 8 bases between. DNA for the CDR3: TGTGCCTGGGGACACTCAGCCAAAAACATTCAGTACTTC. This encodes CAWGHSAKNIQYF.

CDR3 protein: CASSRTGQDTGELFF. Written as DNA, the CDR3 is TGTGCCAGTAGCCGGACAGGGCAGGACACCGGGGAGCTGTTTTTT. V usage is TRBV19 and J usage is TRBJ2-2; 8 positions agree with TRBD1. With V trimmed by 6 bases and J by 3 bases, 6 bases remained unmatched. The CDR3 runs 15 residues. CDR1 and CDR2 from the germline V gene are LNHDA and SQIVND (reference sequence).

The rearrangement links TRBV6-6 to TRBJ1-5; weak D call: TRBD1 (5 bases). Trimming shortened V by 2 bases and J by 4 bases, and 6 bases separated the two germline ends. This CDR3 spans 13 amino acids. Germline loops: CDR1 MNHNY, CDR2 SVGAGI (reference sequence). CDR3 bases: TGTGCCAGCAGTTACGGGGGGAATCAGCCCCAGCATTTT. Translated: CASSYGGNQPQHF.

This chain uses TRBV4-3 with TRBJ1-2, with TRBD1 identical over 11 bases. Germline CDR1 is LGHNA and CDR2 is YSLEER. Trimming removed 3 bases from V and 8 bases from J; junction bases left unmatched: 11. This CDR3 is 16 amino acids long. CDR3 bases: TGCGCCAGCAGCCACAGAACCGGGACAGGGGGGTCCGGCTACACCTTC. It specifies CASSHRTGTGGSGYTF.

The chain recombines TRBV12-3 or TRBV12-4 with TRBJ1-1, with no clear D. The length of the CDR3 is 10 residues. Trimming removed 10 bases at V and 3 bases at J, with 6 bases between. As DNA, the CDR3 is TGTGCCACTTACTACACTGAAGCTTTCTTT. Its translation: CATYYTEAFF.